This passage covers 27 T cell receptor beta chains from one sample sequenced in a study of CD8+ T cells in alopecia areata. Reverse transcribed after extraction, RNA yielded cDNA as the sequencing template. The method was immunoSEQ multiplex PCR; TCRdb's version includes in-frame clones alone and lacks a portion of them. The sample consists of about 180,000 clones, roughly 46% of them appearing once. Stated treatment: oral pan-JAK inhibitor, 5-10 mg twice daily. The sample in question was CD8+ T cells sorted from blood, obtained around week 53, from a patient treated with tofacitinib. These receptors were collected from a human donor with alopecia areata.

In its sample, this clone was seen a few times. V is TRBV2 and J is TRBJ2-5; D gene ambiguous. There are 10 residues in the CDR3. Germline V lookup: CDR1 SNHLY, CDR2 FYNNEI. V was shortened by 5 bases and J by 2 bases, with 0 bases between the two germline ends. CDR3 residues: CASSQETQYF. The CDR3, as DNA: TGTGCCAGCAGTCAAGAGACCCAGTACTTC.

The chain is built from TRBV11-2 and TRBJ2-3, with D perhaps being TRBD1 or TRBD2 (7 bases each). Trimming stripped 3 bases from V and 2 bases from J, with 15 bases between. The CDR3 totals 16 residues. Germline values: CDR1 SGHAT, CDR2 FQNNGV. The DNA for the CDR3 is TGTGCCAGCAGCTTGGGAGGGGGCAGGGCCACAGATACGCAGTATTTT. It specifies CASSLGGGRATDTQYF.

This clone was detected once. V is TRBV25-1 and J is TRBJ2-3; the D is unclear. CDR1 is MGHDK, CDR2 SYGVNS, per germline. Trimming took 7 bases from V and 2 from J, leaving 10 bases between them. This CDR3 comprises 13 residues. The CDR3 region has the DNA TGTGCCAGCATGCCAGCGCCCACAGATACGCAGTATTTT. Its translation is CASMPAPTDTQYF. Full variable domain (outside the CDR3, taken from reference TRBV25-1 and TRBJ2-3): EADIYQTPRYLVIGTGKKITLECSQTMGHDKMYWYQQDPGMELHLIHYSYGVNSTEKGDLSSESTVSRIRTEHFPLTLESARPSHTSQYLCASMPAPTDTQYFGPGTRLTVL.

This clone was counted a few times. The CDR3: CASTTGPSQPQHF. The CDR3 bases are TGTGCCAGCACTACAGGGCCGAGTCAGCCCCAGCATTTT. This chain links TRBV18 with TRBJ1-5; possible D gene TRBD1, 6 bases. The CDR3 is made up of 13 amino acids. From germline, CDR1 is KGHSH and CDR2 LQKENI. V was cut by 8 bases and J by 6 bases, with 14 bases left in between.

This clone turned up a few times. The chain couples TRBV27 to TRBJ2-3; a weak D match, TRBD1 (6 bases). Trimming took off 3 bases at V and 2 bases at J, with 12 bases between the two ends. CDR1 and CDR2 from the germline V gene are MNHEY and SMNVEV (reference sequence). The CDR3 length is 15 residues. This CDR3 is CASSFGQGITDTQYF. As DNA, the CDR3 is TGTGCCAGCAGTTTCGGCCAGGGGATCACAGATACGCAGTATTTT.

This chain joins TRBV13 and TRBJ2-1; 11 bases fit TRBD2. V lost 0 bases, J lost 7 bases, and 5 bases stayed unmatched. Germline CDR1 is PRHDT and CDR2 is FYEKMQ (reference sequence). The CDR3 extends over 16 amino acids. CDR3 sequence: CASSLGLIAGGNEQFF. CDR3 DNA: TGTGCCAGCAGCTTAGGGTTGATAGCGGGGGGGAATGAGCAGTTCTTC.

In this sample, this clone turned up a few times. This chain connects TRBV30 to TRBJ2-1, with 9 positions matching TRBD2. This CDR3 is 15 amino acids long. Per the germline V gene, CDR1 is GTSNPN and CDR2 is SVGIG (reference sequence). J gave up 4 bases and V 4 bases, and 8 bases lay outside the gene matches. CDR3 DNA: TGTGCCTGGACCCAACTAGCGGGTGCGTACAATGAGCAGTTCTTC. Translating it yields CAWTQLAGAYNEQFF.

The V call is TRBV29-1, the J call TRBJ2-1; D is undetermined. Germline CDR1 and CDR2: SQVTM and ANQGSEA. V shed 4 bases and J shed 0 bases, with 10 bases lying between them. This CDR3 spans 14 amino acids. The CDR3 DNA follows: TGCAGCGTTGCCCTGGTTGACTCCTACAATGAGCAGTTCTTC. Its protein is CSVALVDSYNEQFF.

There are a few counts of this clone. The chain links TRBV18 to TRBJ2-5; 9 bases align to TRBD2. The CDR3 runs 15 residues. Trimming removed 3 bases from V and 5 bases from J; junction bases left unmatched: 7. Germline CDR1 reads KGHSH; CDR2 reads LQKENI. The CDR3 loop reads CASSPGTSRRETQYF. CDR3 sequence (DNA): TGTGCCAGCTCACCGGGGACTAGCCGACGCGAGACCCAGTACTTC.

This clone was detected only a few times. The chain is built from TRBV27 and TRBJ2-7; 8 bases line up with TRBD1. The CDR3 is 15 residues long. V was pared by 2 bases and J by 1 base, with 4 bases of the junction left unmatched. Germline-derived CDR1 and CDR2 are MNHEY and SMNVEV (reference sequence). The chain's CDR3 is CASSLGQGWSYEQYF. CDR3 bases: TGTGCCAGCAGTTTAGGACAGGGATGGTCCTACGAGCAGTACTTC.

The chain is built from TRBV2 and TRBJ2-5; D is ambiguous. This CDR3 comprises 14 residues. Germline values: CDR1 SNHLY, CDR2 FYNNEI. The V end was cut by 2 bases, the J end by 4 bases, with 11 bases between. The chain's CDR3 is CASSEIVLRETQYF. The CDR3 nucleotides are TGTGCCAGCAGTGAAATCGTCCTCCGAGAGACCCAGTACTTC.

The chain combines TRBV13 with TRBJ2-7; 7 bases line up with TRBD1. This CDR3 contains 14 residues. Germline values: CDR1 PRHDT, CDR2 FYEKMQ (reference sequence). V was clipped by 5 bases and J by 2 bases; unmatched bases: 6. The chain's CDR3 is CASSAGTVPYEQYF. CDR3 coding DNA: TGTGCCAGCAGCGCCGGGACAGTACCCTACGAGCAGTACTTC.

The chain links TRBV4-1 to TRBJ1-1, with 8 nucleotides matching TRBD1. The germline V gene has CDR1 MGHRA and CDR2 YSYEKL. Losses at the gene ends were 2 bases for V and 3 bases for J; bases not matched to a gene: 5. The CDR3 loop spans 15 amino acids. CDR3 region: CASSQSQGAYTEAFF. In DNA form, the CDR3 reads TGCGCCAGCAGCCAATCGCAGGGGGCGTACACTGAAGCTTTCTTT.

This clone was picked up a small number of times. The genes are TRBV13 and TRBJ2-1; 11 bases fit TRBD2. This CDR3 contains 14 residues. After removal of 6 bases from V and 6 bases from J, the junction contained 4 bases not matched to a gene. Germline CDR1 PRHDT, CDR2 FYEKMQ (reference sequence). CDR3 coding DNA: TGTGCCAGCAGTGACGGACTAGCGGGCAATGAGCAGTTCTTC. Its protein is CASSDGLAGNEQFF.

This clone was observed a handful of times. The chain employs TRBV7-2 and TRBJ1-5; a possible D gene is TRBD1 (6 bases). Germline V gene sequence: CDR1 SGHTA, CDR2 FQGNSA. This CDR3 is built from 15 residues. Trimming cost V 4 bases and J 3 bases, with 13 bases left between them. The CDR3 is CASSSQTGPNQPQHF. The DNA of the CDR3 is TGTGCCAGCAGCTCCCAGACAGGACCCAATCAGCCCCAGCATTTT. Full variable domain (missing parts from reference TRBV7-2 and TRBJ1-5): GAGVSQSPSNKVTEKGKDVELRCDPISGHTALYWYRQSLGQGLEFLIYFQGNSAPDKSGLPSDRFSAERTGGSVSTLTIQRTQQEDSAVYLCASSSQTGPNQPQHFGDGTRLSIL.

This clone was observed a few times. CDR3 amino acids: CATSRDLGTGRETQYF. The CDR3 DNA follows: TGTGCCACCAGCAGAGATCTTGGGACAGGGAGGGAGACCCAGTACTTC. V usage is TRBV15 and J usage is TRBJ2-5; 9 bases are shared with TRBD1. The CDR3 contains 16 residues. CDR1 is LNHNV, CDR2 YYDKDF, per germline (reference sequence). J gave up 5 bases and V 0 bases, and 7 bases lay outside the gene matches.

This clone came up a few times. Other DNA variants within this sample encode the same CDR3. The chain is built from TRBV12-5 and TRBJ2-7; D unresolved. V was trimmed by 6 bases and J by 1 base, leaving 7 bases between them. The CDR3 length is 12 residues. Germline CDR1 reads LGHNT; CDR2 reads FRNRAP. CDR3 in DNA: TGTGCTAGTGGCTTTGGGTCCTACGAGCAGTACTTC. Its protein is CASGFGSYEQYF.

This clone was observed a handful of times. The rearrangement joins TRBV25-1 to TRBJ1-5, with D uncertain. The germline CDR1 and CDR2 sequences are MGHDK and SYGVNS. CDR3 size: 16 residues. V lost 2 bases and J 3 bases, leaving 14 bases between the germline ends. CDR3 protein: CASSERGAGFNQPQHF. CDR3 DNA: TGTGCCAGCAGTGAAAGAGGTGCGGGTTTCAATCAGCCCCAGCATTTT.

V gene TRBV5-6 combines with J gene TRBJ2-2; possible D gene TRBD1, 5 bases. Germline lookup yields CDR1 SGHDT and CDR2 YYEEEE. The CDR3 has 12 residues. Trimming left V 5 bases short and J 5 bases short, with 7 bases between. The CDR3 DNA is TGTGCCAGCAGAGCAGGGACCGGGGAGCTGTTTTTT. Translated, it gives CASRAGTGELFF.

The chain recombines TRBV9 with TRBJ2-6, with D unresolved. Per germline, CDR1 SGDLS and CDR2 YYNGEE. The CDR3 covers 19 residues. The V end was cut by 0 bases, the J end by 0 bases, with 16 bases between. As DNA, the CDR3 is TGTGCCAGCAGCGTAGCGCCTGGCAGATCCGGCTCTGGGGCCAACGTCCTGACTTTC. Residues: CASSVAPGRSGSGANVLTF. Filled out from reference TRBV9 and TRBJ2-6, the complete variable domain reads DSGVTQTPKHLITATGQRVTLRCSPRSGDLSVYWYQQSLDQGLQFLIQYYNGEERAKGNILERFSAQQFPDLHSELNLSSLELGDSALYFCASSVAPGRSGSGANVLTFGAGSRLTVL.

The J gene is TRBJ2-7, the V gene TRBV7-6; D unresolved. Germline CDR1 reads SGHVS; CDR2 reads FNYEAQ. The CDR3 totals 14 residues. Trimming left V 5 bases short and J 7 bases short, with 18 bases between. CDR3 in amino acids: CASSPGSALTEQYF. The DNA of the CDR3 is TGTGCCAGCAGCCCTGGGTCGGCCCTTACGGAGCAGTACTTC.

The table lists this clone with a count of one. This sequence joins TRBV4-1 and TRBJ2-1; tentative D call: TRBD1 (7 bases). Between the trimmed V and J ends, which lost 1 base and 7 bases, there was a span of 17 bases. The CDR3 contains 16 residues. Germline CDR1 MGHRA, CDR2 YSYEKL. CDR3 protein: CASSQGGGGWLNEQFF. In DNA, the CDR3 is TGCGCCAGCAGCCAAGGAGGAGGGGGCTGGTTGAATGAGCAGTTCTTC.

This chain links TRBV2 with TRBJ2-5; D gene unclear. Germline lookup yields CDR1 SNHLY and CDR2 FYNNEI. V was pared by 1 base and J by 2 bases, with 14 bases between. This CDR3 region has 16 residues. The CDR3 DNA is TGTGCCAGCAGTGAAGTGGTATTGACGTATCAAGAGACCCAGTACTTC. Its protein product is CASSEVVLTYQETQYF.

This clone was observed a handful of times. This rearrangement joins TRBV9 to TRBJ1-1; D possibly corresponds to TRBD1 (5 bases). The CDR3 spans 17 residues. The germline CDR1 and CDR2 sequences are SGDLS and YYNGEE. V was trimmed by 3 bases and J by 0 bases, leaving 18 bases between them. The CDR3 protein is CASSAGTLVLMNTEAFF. The CDR3 DNA is TGTGCCAGCAGCGCCGGGACGTTAGTCTTAATGAACACTGAAGCTTTCTTT.

This clone was seen only a few times. J is TRBJ2-1 and V is TRBV10-3; 7 bases align to TRBD2. The CDR3 contains 14 residues. Germline CDR1 reads ENHRY; CDR2 reads SYGVKD. V trimming: 6 bases; J trimming: 4 bases; junction bases outside the gene matches: 6. CDR3 amino acids: CAISSLAAYNEQFF. As DNA, the CDR3 is TGTGCCATCAGCAGCCTAGCGGCGTACAATGAGCAGTTCTTC.

The rearrangement links TRBV9 to TRBJ2-1, with D perhaps matching TRBD2 (6 bases). V lost 5 bases and J lost 8, with 14 bases in between. The V gene's germline CDR1 is SGDLS and CDR2 YYNGEE. The CDR3 extends over 13 amino acids. Here the CDR3 reads CASRRGLWDEQFF. The CDR3 DNA sequence: TGTGCCAGCAGGCGGGGACTTTGGGATGAGCAGTTCTTC.

This clone appeared a few times. This chain joins TRBV27 and TRBJ1-2; 8 positions agree with TRBD1. The CDR3 runs 15 residues. V lost 6 bases to trimming and J lost 8 bases; unmatched junction nucleotides: 14. In germline, CDR1 is MNHEY, CDR2 SMNVEV (reference sequence). The CDR3 loop reads CASRLRPGQAWGYTF. Written as DNA, the CDR3 is TGTGCCAGCAGACTCAGACCGGGACAGGCTTGGGGCTACACCTTC.